This T cell receptor (beta chain) was captured in a study of blood T cells in healthy people across ages. Germline trimming cut 5 bases from V and 4 bases from J; bases unmatched to any gene: 6. The CDR3 runs 14 residues. Germline V gene lookup returns CDR1 DFQATT and CDR2 SNEGSKA (reference sequence). The use of a sample-barcoded 5' primer and a J-beta primer mix characterized a second PCR of roughly 7 to 11 cycles. TCRdb itself ran the 5' RACE reads through MiXCR, one entry per CDR3 protein. This table has almost 1 million distinct CDR3 sequences, approximately 50% appearing once. This sequence originates from a woman aged 55-70 years in good health. Sequencing was performed on blood. The rearrangement uses TRBV20-1 and TRBJ1-5, with 9 positions matching TRBD1. The CDR3, as DNA: TGCAGTGCTGCCTTTGGGACAGGGAATCAGCCCCAGCATTTT. Translated, it gives CSAAFGTGNQPQHF.